This TCR beta chain stems from a study of Graves' ophthalmopathy and Graves' hyperthyroidism. About the research overall: The authors collected peripheral blood at initial diagnosis, before any treatment.

TCR beta CDR3 amplification used RNA transcripts. Scientists carried out first-round RT-PCR using HTBI primers and then a second-round multiplex PCR. TCRdb re-analysed the multiplex PCR reads in MiXCR, keeping a single row per CDR3 protein. Of 650,000 to 900,000 distinct CDR3 sequences in the sample, roughly 40% were seen once. The CDR3 has 14 amino acids. The V and J ends lost 11 bases and 5 bases, in that order; junction bases with no gene match: 7. Germline V gives CDR1 KGHDR, CDR2 SFDVKD. The sample comprised peripheral blood. The sequence derives from an adult man with Graves' ophthalmopathy. The chain recombines TRBV24-1 with TRBJ1-5; TRBD1 agrees at 11 bases. This CDR3 reads CASRTGGPDQPQHF. For the CDR3, the DNA is TGTGCCAGCAGGACAGGGGGCCCTGATCAGCCCCAGCATTTT.